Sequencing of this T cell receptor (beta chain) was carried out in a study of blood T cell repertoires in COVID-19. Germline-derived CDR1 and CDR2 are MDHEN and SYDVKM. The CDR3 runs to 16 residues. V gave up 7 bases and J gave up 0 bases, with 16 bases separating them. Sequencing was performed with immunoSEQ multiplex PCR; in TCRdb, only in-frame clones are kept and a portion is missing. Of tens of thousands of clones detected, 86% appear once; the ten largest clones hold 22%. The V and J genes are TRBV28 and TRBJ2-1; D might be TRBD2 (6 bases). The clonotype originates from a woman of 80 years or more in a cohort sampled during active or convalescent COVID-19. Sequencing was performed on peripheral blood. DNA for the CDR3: TGTGCCAGCAACTGGAGGGGACGGAGCTCCTACAATGAGCAGTTCTTC. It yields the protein CASNWRGRSSYNEQFF.